These T cell receptor beta chains were read from a single sample in a study of blood T cell repertoires in COVID-19. TCRdb's copy holds only in-frame clones and misses some; the assay was immunoSEQ multiplex PCR. This sample has 40,000 or so clones, with roughly 88% found just once. Specimen: peripheral blood. These receptors all stem from a human donor in a cohort sampled during active COVID-19. CDR3s include the opening cysteine and the closing phenylalanine or tryptophan. The D gene is left open where the match is weak. The listing skips clone size in some rows; elsewhere it reads once, few, many or a size class.

clone_size,j_call,v_call,d_call,cdr3_aa,cdr3_nt
few,TRBJ2-7,TRBV7-2,NA,CASSSTGTNYEQYF,TGTGCCAGCAGCTCCACCGGGACAAATTACGAGCAGTACTTC
few,TRBJ2-2,TRBV11-1,NA,CASSYRGGSTGELFF,TGTGCCAGCAGCTACCGCGGGGGCAGCACCGGGGAGCTGTTTTTT
NA,TRBJ2-3,TRBV2,TRBD2,CASSERLAPDTQYF,TGTGCCAGCAGCGAGAGACTAGCCCCAGATACGCAGTATTTT
few,TRBJ2-3,TRBV7-9,TRBD2,CASSIAGGSTDTQYF,TGTGCCAGCAGCATAGCGGGGGGTAGCACAGATACGCAGTATTTT
NA,TRBJ2-5,TRBV11-3,NA,CASSLGHGDQETQYF,TGTGCCAGCAGCTTAGGGCACGGGGACCAAGAGACCCAGTACTTC
few,TRBJ1-5,TRBV4-1,TRBD1,CASSQVGTGGRGQPQHF,TGCGCCAGCAGCCAAGTAGGCACAGGGGGAAGGGGTCAGCCCCAGCATTTT
NA,TRBJ1-4,TRBV6-1,NA,CASSDRGNEKLFF,TGTGCCAGCAGTGACAGGGGTAACGAAAAACTGTTTTTT
NA,TRBJ2-1,TRBV5-6,TRBD1,CASSFGDRAYNEQFF,TGTGCCAGCAGCTTTGGGGACAGGGCTTACAATGAGCAGTTCTTC
NA,TRBJ2-3,TRBV7-2,TRBD2,CASSFRIRGGGADTQYF,TGTGCCAGCAGCTTCCGAATTCGGGGCGGGGGGGCAGATACGCAGTATTTT
NA,TRBJ2-5,TRBV11-2,NA,CASSFLGYRNQETQYF,TGTGCCAGCAGCTTTTTGGGCTACCGGAATCAAGAGACCCAGTACTTC
NA,TRBJ2-3,TRBV5-1,NA,CASSTWRSSTDTQYF,TGCGCCAGCAGCACCTGGAGATCTAGCACAGATACGCAGTATTTT
NA,TRBJ1-1,TRBV6-6,NA,CASSTPSTEAFF,TGTGCCAGCAGTACCCCCAGCACTGAAGCTTTCTTT
NA,TRBJ2-4,TRBV11-2,NA,CASSLVRGSAKNIQYF,TGTGCCAGCAGCTTAGTGAGGGGGTCGGCCAAAAACATTCAGTACTTC
NA,TRBJ2-5,TRBV2,NA,CASSEGLRENQETQYF,TGTGCCAGCAGTGAGGGCCTTCGAGAGAACCAAGAGACCCAGTACTTC
NA,TRBJ2-5,TRBV5-1,NA,CASSLGGQETQYF,TGCGCCAGCAGCTTGGGCGGCCAAGAGACCCAGTACTTC